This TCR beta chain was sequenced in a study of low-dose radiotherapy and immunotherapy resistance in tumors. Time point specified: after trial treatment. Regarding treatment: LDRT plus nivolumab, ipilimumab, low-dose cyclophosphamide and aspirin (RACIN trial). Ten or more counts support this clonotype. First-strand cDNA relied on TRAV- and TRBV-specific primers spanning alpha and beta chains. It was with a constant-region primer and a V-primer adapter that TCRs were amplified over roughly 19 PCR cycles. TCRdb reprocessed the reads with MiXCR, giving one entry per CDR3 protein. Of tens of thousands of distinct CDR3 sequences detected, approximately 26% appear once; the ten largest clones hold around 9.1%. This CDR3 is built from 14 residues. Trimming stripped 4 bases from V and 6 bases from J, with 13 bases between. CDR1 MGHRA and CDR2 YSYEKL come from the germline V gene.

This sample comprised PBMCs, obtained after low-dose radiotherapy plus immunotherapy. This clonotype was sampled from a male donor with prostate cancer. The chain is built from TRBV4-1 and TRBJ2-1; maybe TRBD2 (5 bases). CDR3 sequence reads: CASSPAALGNEQFF. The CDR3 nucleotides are TGCGCCAGCAGCCCAGCGGCACTGGGCAATGAGCAGTTCTTC.